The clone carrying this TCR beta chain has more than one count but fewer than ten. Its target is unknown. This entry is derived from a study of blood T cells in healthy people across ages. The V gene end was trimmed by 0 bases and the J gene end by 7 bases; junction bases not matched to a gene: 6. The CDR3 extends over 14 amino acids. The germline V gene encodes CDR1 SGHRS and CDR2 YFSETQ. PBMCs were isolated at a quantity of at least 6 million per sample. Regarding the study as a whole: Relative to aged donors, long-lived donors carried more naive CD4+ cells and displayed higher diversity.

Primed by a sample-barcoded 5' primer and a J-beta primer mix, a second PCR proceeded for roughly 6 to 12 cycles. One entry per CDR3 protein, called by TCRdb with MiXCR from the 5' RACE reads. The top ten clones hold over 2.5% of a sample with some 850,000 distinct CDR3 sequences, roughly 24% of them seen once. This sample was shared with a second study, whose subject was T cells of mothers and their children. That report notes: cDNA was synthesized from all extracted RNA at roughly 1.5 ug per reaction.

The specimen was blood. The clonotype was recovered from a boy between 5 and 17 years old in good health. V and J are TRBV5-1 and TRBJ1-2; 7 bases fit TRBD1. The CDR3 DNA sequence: TGCGCCAGCAGCTTGGAACAGGGGCCTCGTGGCTACACCTTC. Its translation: CASSLEQGPRGYTF.